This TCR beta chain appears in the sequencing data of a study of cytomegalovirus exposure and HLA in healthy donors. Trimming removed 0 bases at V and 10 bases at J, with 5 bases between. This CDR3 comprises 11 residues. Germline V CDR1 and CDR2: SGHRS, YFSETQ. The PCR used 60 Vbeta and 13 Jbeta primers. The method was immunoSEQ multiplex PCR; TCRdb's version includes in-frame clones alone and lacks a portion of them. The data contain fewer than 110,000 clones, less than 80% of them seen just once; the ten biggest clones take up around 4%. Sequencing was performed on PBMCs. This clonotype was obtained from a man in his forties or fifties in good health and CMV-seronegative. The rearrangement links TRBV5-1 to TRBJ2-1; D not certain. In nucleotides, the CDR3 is TGCGCCAGCAGCTTGGGTAGAGAGCAGTTCTTC. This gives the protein CASSLGREQFF.